The 19 T cell receptor beta chains presented below share a single source sample, sequenced in a study of response to subunit inactivated influenza vaccine. A single record per CDR3 protein comes from TCRdb applying MiXCR to the RT-PCR reads. The table lists approximately 520,000 distinct CDR3 sequences, 25% of them singletons. The specimen was CD4+ T cells sorted from PBMCs, collected roughly 5 days after vaccination. The receptors come from a man aged 50-59 years who received an inactivated influenza vaccine.

The chain combines TRBV5-6 with TRBJ2-1; no definite D call. The germline gives CDR1 SGHDT, CDR2 YYEEEE. V was clipped by 3 bases and J by 5 bases, with 12 bases between them. The CDR3 is 14 residues long. The chain's CDR3 is CASSSPYTNNEQFF. In DNA, the CDR3 is TGTGCCAGCAGCTCACCCTACACGAACAATGAGCAGTTCTTC.

In its sample, this clonotype was seen many times. The V call is TRBV7-3, the J call TRBJ1-6; D possibly corresponds to TRBD1 (5 bases). Germline CDR1 SGHTA, CDR2 FQGTGA. Trimming shortened V by 2 bases and J by 6 bases, and 5 bases separated the two germline ends. The CDR3 consists of 13 residues. The CDR3 protein is CASSLGGNSPLHF. CDR3 DNA: TGTGCCAGCAGCTTAGGGGGTAATTCACCCCTCCACTTT.

This clonotype was counted at least ten times. The chain links TRBV29-1 to TRBJ2-5; D not resolved. The CDR3 runs 11 residues. CDR1 is SQVTM and CDR2 is ANQGSEA in the germline V gene. The germline V and J ends were trimmed by 4 bases and 4 bases, with 7 bases remaining between them. The CDR3 nucleotides are TGCAGCGTTGTTCGGGCAGAGACCCAGTACTTC. Its protein is CSVVRAETQYF.

The chain joins TRBV6-2 or TRBV6-3 to TRBJ1-5, with D perhaps TRBD1 (6 bases). Germline CDR1 MNHEY, CDR2 SVGEGT. The CDR3 loop spans 13 amino acids. V gave up 6 bases and J gave up 5 bases, with 11 bases separating them. Written as DNA, the CDR3 is TGTGCCAGCAGCCAGGGGCGCGATCAGCCCCAGCATTTT. Protein sequence: CASSQGRDQPQHF.

This clonotype was counted at least ten times. The gene calls are TRBV12-3 or TRBV12-4 and TRBJ2-5, with TRBD1 as a possible D gene (5 bases). This CDR3 contains 13 residues. V dropped 6 bases and J dropped 2 bases, with 10 bases sitting between them. CDR3 region: CASSRQKQETQYF. As DNA, the CDR3 is TGTGCCAGCAGCAGACAGAAACAAGAGACCCAGTACTTC.

This clonotype showed up many times. The chain carries TRBV30 and TRBJ1-1, with D possibly being TRBD1 (5 bases). Trimming took off 2 bases at V and 5 bases at J, with 12 bases between the two ends. CDR3 length: 13 amino acids. CDR1 and CDR2 from the germline V gene are GTSNPN and SVGIG (reference sequence). CDR3 residues: CAWSFRVTTEAFF. The CDR3, as DNA: TGTGCCTGGAGTTTCAGGGTAACGACTGAAGCTTTCTTT. Combining the CDR3 with reference TRBV30 and TRBJ1-1 gives the whole variable domain SQTIHQWPATLVQPVGSPLSLECTVEGTSNPNLYWYRQAAGRGLQLLFYSVGIGQISSEVPQNLSASRPQDRQFILSSKKLLLSDSGFYLCAWSFRVTTEAFFGQGTRLTVV.

This clonotype was counted a few times. The chain couples TRBV29-1 to TRBJ2-3; D is perhaps TRBD2 (5 bases). V was pared by 4 bases and J by 6 bases, with 17 bases between. Germline CDR1 is SQVTM and CDR2 is ANQGSEA. This CDR3 is 14 amino acids long. CDR3 DNA: TGCAGCGTTGGGAGGTCGTCAGTGTCGGATACGCAGTATTTT. It is translated as CSVGRSSVSDTQYF.

This clonotype turned up a few times. The chain links TRBV6-1 to TRBJ2-1; D is possibly TRBD1 or TRBD2 (5 bases each). CDR3 length: 14 residues. Germline V gene sequence: CDR1 MNHNS, CDR2 SASEGT. Between the trimmed V and J ends, which lost 7 bases and 2 bases, there was a span of 12 bases. The DNA for the CDR3 is TGTGCCAGCAATAATATGGGACCCTACAATGAGCAGTTCTTC. This codes for CASNNMGPYNEQFF.

The genes are TRBV29-1 and TRBJ2-3; 13 bases agree with TRBD2. Germline values: CDR1 SQVTM, CDR2 ANQGSEA. This CDR3 region has 16 residues. J was trimmed by 6 bases and V by 1 base; bases with no gene match: 7. CDR3 DNA: TGCAGCGTTGAAGTAACTAGCGGGGGGGCCGCGGATACGCAGTATTTT. Translating gives CSVEVTSGGAADTQYF.

This chain connects TRBV6-4 to TRBJ2-2; TRBD1 might be the D (5 bases). V lost 8 bases, J lost 4 bases, and 14 bases lay in between. The CDR3 contains 14 residues. Germline lookup yields CDR1 MRHNA and CDR2 SNTAGT. Here the CDR3 reads CASQVGPRTGELFF. The CDR3 DNA is TGTGCCAGCCAGGTGGGGCCGCGCACCGGGGAGCTGTTTTTT.

The chain uses TRBV4-3 and TRBJ2-2; unclear D gene. Looked up from germline, CDR1 is LGHNA and CDR2 is YSLEER. This CDR3 has 17 amino acids. V gave up 0 bases and J gave up 4 bases, with 15 bases separating them. The CDR3 DNA reads TGCGCCAGCAGCCAAGAAGCCCGGGTTAATCCCACCGGGGAGCTGTTTTTT. Protein product: CASSQEARVNPTGELFF.

Points on this clonotype: One base away lies a much larger clone, so this may be a sequencing read error. This chain uses TRBV14 with TRBJ2-5; D gene uncertain. This CDR3 comprises 12 residues. With 8 bases removed from V and 0 bases from J, the gap between germline ends came to 7 bases. CDR1 is SGHDN and CDR2 is FVKESK in the germline V gene. Here the CDR3 reads CASGRYQETQYF. Written as DNA, the CDR3 is TGTGCCAGCGGTAGATACCAAGAGACCCAGTACTTC.

The CDR3 here is CSARGRTGGPETQYF. The CDR3 nucleotides are TGCAGTGCTAGAGGGAGGACAGGGGGCCCGGAGACCCAGTACTTC. V gene TRBV20-1 combines with J gene TRBJ2-5; 11 nucleotides agree with TRBD1. Germline V lookup: CDR1 DFQATT, CDR2 SNEGSKA (reference sequence). The CDR3 runs to 15 residues. The V and J ends lost 1 base and 5 bases, in that order; junction bases with no gene match: 6.

This clonotype was picked up many times. The J gene is TRBJ2-1, the V gene TRBV12-3 or TRBV12-4, with D hard to call. Deletions cut 6 bases from V and 6 bases from J, with 6 bases between. The CDR3 sequence is 11 residues long. As DNA, the CDR3 is TGTGCCAGCAGCCCCGGCAATGAGCAGTTCTTC. The encoded protein is CASSPGNEQFF.

J is TRBJ2-3 and V is TRBV20-1; 8 bases match TRBD2. The trim removed 3 bases at V and 3 bases at J, leaving 14 bases unmatched. Germline loops: CDR1 DFQATT, CDR2 SNEGSKA (reference sequence). This CDR3 contains 17 residues. CDR3 loop: CSASSRASRGGTDTQYF. CDR3 nucleotides: TGCAGTGCTAGCTCAAGGGCCAGTCGGGGGGGAACAGATACGCAGTATTTT.

The J gene is TRBJ2-7, the V gene TRBV7-8; D unresolved. The CDR3 consists of 13 residues. V shed 1 base and J shed 2 bases, with 6 bases lying between them. The germline gives CDR1 SGHVS, CDR2 FQNEAQ. The CDR3 coding sequence is TGTGCCAGCAGCTTAGAAGCCCCCTACGAGCAGTACTTC. The encoded protein is CASSLEAPYEQYF.

Only a few counts were recorded for this clonotype. J is TRBJ2-5 and V is TRBV12-3 or TRBV12-4, with D possibly TRBD1 on 5 matching bases. The CDR3 totals 13 residues. V shed 5 bases and J shed 2 bases, with 9 bases lying between them. The CDR3 sequence: CASSRQSQETQYF. CDR3 in DNA: TGTGCCAGCAGTCGACAGTCTCAAGAGACCCAGTACTTC.

This clonotype has more than one count but fewer than ten. The chain uses TRBV5-1 and TRBJ1-2; no reliable D call. Germline-derived CDR1 and CDR2 are SGHRS and YFSETQ. The V gene lost 5 bases and the J gene lost 3 bases, with 11 bases spanning the gap. The CDR3 length is 13 residues. The CDR3 coding sequence is TGCGCCAGCAGACTGACGGGGTACTATGGCTACACCTTC. It codes for CASRLTGYYGYTF.

The rearrangement uses TRBV6-1 and TRBJ1-4; the D is unclear. This CDR3 is 14 amino acids long. Germline CDR1 MNHNS, CDR2 SASEGT. Trimming took 8 bases from V and 3 from J, leaving 13 bases between them. This CDR3 is CASQRLGSNEKLFF. DNA of the CDR3: TGTGCCAGCCAACGTTTGGGTTCTAATGAAAAACTGTTTTTT.